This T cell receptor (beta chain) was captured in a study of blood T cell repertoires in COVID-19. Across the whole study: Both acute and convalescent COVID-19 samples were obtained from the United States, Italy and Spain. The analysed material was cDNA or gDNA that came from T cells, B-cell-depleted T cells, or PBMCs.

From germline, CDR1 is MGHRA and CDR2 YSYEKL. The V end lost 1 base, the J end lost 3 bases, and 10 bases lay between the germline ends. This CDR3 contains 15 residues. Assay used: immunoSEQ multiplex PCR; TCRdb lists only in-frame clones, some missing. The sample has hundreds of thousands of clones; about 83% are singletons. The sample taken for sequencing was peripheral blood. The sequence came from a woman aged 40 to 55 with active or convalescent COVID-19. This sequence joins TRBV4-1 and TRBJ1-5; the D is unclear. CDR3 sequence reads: CASSQGSESNQPQHF. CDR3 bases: TGCGCCAGCAGCCAAGGCAGCGAATCCAATCAGCCCCAGCATTTT.